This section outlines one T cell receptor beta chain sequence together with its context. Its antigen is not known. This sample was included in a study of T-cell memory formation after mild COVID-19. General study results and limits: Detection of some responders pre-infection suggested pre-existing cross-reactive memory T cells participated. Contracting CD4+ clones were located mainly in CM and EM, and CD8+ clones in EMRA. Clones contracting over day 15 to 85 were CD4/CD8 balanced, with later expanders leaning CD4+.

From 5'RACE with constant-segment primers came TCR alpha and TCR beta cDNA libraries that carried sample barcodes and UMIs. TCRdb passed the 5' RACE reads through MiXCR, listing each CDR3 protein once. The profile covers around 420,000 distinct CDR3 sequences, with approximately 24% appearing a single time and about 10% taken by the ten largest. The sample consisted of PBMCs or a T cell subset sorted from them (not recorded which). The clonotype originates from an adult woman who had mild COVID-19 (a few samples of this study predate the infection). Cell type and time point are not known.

CDR3 in amino acids: CASSPLAGLYNEQFF. The CDR3 DNA follows: TGTGCCAGCAGCCCCCTAGCGGGACTGTACAATGAGCAGTTCTTC. The chain employs TRBV7-8 and TRBJ2-1; 9 positions agree with TRBD2. This CDR3 spans 15 amino acids. V shed 5 bases, J shed 4 bases, and the junction held 6 bases outside the gene matches. The V gene's germline CDR1 is SGHVS and CDR2 FQNEAQ. Full variable domain (missing parts from reference TRBV7-8 and TRBJ2-1): GAGVSQSPRYKVAKRGQDVALRCDPISGHVSLFWYQQALGQGPEFLTYFQNEAQLDKSGLPSDRFFAERPEGSVSTLKIQRTQQEDSAVYLCASSPLAGLYNEQFFGPGTRLTVL.